The clone carrying this TCR beta chain was detected only a few times. The antigen is unknown. TCRdb processed the 5' RACE reads anew with MiXCR; each CDR3 protein has one entry. Among about 400,000 distinct CDR3 sequences listed, approximately 5.7% were seen once. The record originates from a study of T cells after yellow fever vaccination. There are 14 residues in the CDR3. The V end lost 2 bases, the J end lost 0 bases, and 8 bases lay between the germline ends. CDR1 and CDR2 from the germline V gene are SGHTA and FQGNSA. Study-level findings and limits: Peaking faster, on day 5 versus 15, the secondary response was nonetheless weaker.

This material consisted of PBMCs, taken 5 days after the yellow fever booster vaccination. J is TRBJ2-7 and V is TRBV7-2; a weak D match, TRBD2 (6 bases). This TCR was recovered from a man aged 25-40 years who received the YFV17D yellow fever vaccine. CDR3 protein: CASSLMTSSYEQYF. Here the CDR3 DNA reads TGTGCCAGCAGCTTAATGACTAGCTCCTACGAGCAGTACTTC. Based on the CDR3 plus reference TRBV7-2 and TRBJ2-7, the full variable domain is GAGVSQSPSNKVTEKGKDVELRCDPISGHTALYWYRQSLGQGLEFLIYFQGNSAPDKSGLPSDRFSAERTGGSVSTLTIQRTQQEDSAVYLCASSLMTSSYEQYFGPGTRLTVT.